Each of the 22 T cell receptor beta chains below was sequenced from the same sample in a study of response to subunit inactivated influenza vaccine. From the RT-PCR reads, TCRdb called clonotypes with MiXCR, one entry per CDR3 protein. Found here are hundreds of thousands of distinct CDR3 sequences, 12% to 15% of them singletons; the top ten hold 6.5% to 8%. Specimen: PBMCs from blood, collected around two weeks before vaccination. These receptors all come from a man in his fifties or sixties who received an inactivated influenza vaccine.

The chain links TRBV5-1 to TRBJ2-2; 9 bases are shared with TRBD2. CDR1 SGHRS and CDR2 YFSETQ come from the germline V gene. The CDR3 is 17 amino acids. V was pared by 0 bases and J by 0 bases, with 3 bases of the junction left unmatched. This CDR3 is CASSLAGGGANTGELFF. CDR3 coding DNA: TGCGCCAGCAGCTTGGCCGGCGGGGGGGCGAACACCGGGGAGCTGTTTTTT.

In its sample, this clonotype was seen a few times. The chain employs TRBV20-1 and TRBJ2-3; unclear D gene. The CDR3 length is 16 residues. V was shortened by 0 bases and J by 0 bases, with 13 bases between the two germline ends. CDR1 and CDR2 from the germline V gene are DFQATT and SNEGSKA (reference sequence). CDR3 nucleotides: TGCAGTGCTAGAGATCTGCGGCAGCTTAGCACAGATACGCAGTATTTT. Translation: CSARDLRQLSTDTQYF.

This clonotype was detected a few times. The chain links TRBV3-1 to TRBJ2-5; TRBD2 is a possible D gene (5 bases). Germline lookup yields CDR1 LGHDT and CDR2 YNNKEL (reference sequence). Deletions cut 0 bases from V and 7 bases from J, with 9 bases between. This CDR3 is built from 13 residues. CDR3 sequence (DNA): TGTGCCAGCAGCCAAGAAGGTCGGGGGACCCAGTACTTC. It is translated as CASSQEGRGTQYF.

This clonotype turned up a few times. The rearrangement links TRBV5-1 to TRBJ1-1; no clear D. V was shortened by 0 bases and J by 3 bases, with 12 bases between the two germline ends. CDR3 length: 15 residues. CDR1 is SGHRS, CDR2 YFSETQ, per germline. The CDR3 sequence is CASSLAVGRDTEAFF. CDR3 bases: TGCGCCAGCAGCTTGGCCGTTGGTCGGGACACTGAAGCTTTCTTT.

Many counts were recorded for this clonotype. The chain couples TRBV12-3 or TRBV12-4 to TRBJ2-1; 7 bases fit TRBD2. The CDR3 is 14 amino acids. The V gene end was trimmed by 3 bases and the J gene end by 9 bases; junction bases not matched to a gene: 8. This CDR3 reads CASSFGGSGIEQFF. Written as DNA, the CDR3 is TGTGCCAGCAGTTTCGGCGGGAGCGGCATTGAGCAGTTCTTC.

This rearrangement joins TRBV20-1 to TRBJ1-1, with unresolved D. Trimming took 0 bases from V and 4 from J, leaving 15 bases between them. CDR3 size: 15 residues. The germline gives CDR1 DFQATT, CDR2 SNEGSKA (reference sequence). DNA of the CDR3: TGCAGTGCTAGAGATCGGCGATACCGGGGCACTGAAGCTTTCTTT. This gives the protein CSARDRRYRGTEAFF.

There are a few counts of this clonotype. The gene calls are TRBV6-6 and TRBJ2-7; D perhaps matches TRBD2 (6 bases). Trimming took off 7 bases at V and 4 bases at J, with 14 bases between the two ends. Germline V gene data show CDR1 as MNHNY and CDR2 as SVGAGI (reference sequence). This CDR3 is built from 13 residues. The CDR3 DNA reads as TGTGCCAGCAAGGGAGTAGCGGCGTACGAGCAGTACTTC. Protein sequence: CASKGVAAYEQYF.

This clonotype has more than one count but fewer than ten. The V and J genes are TRBV4-3 and TRBJ2-5; TRBD2 aligns across 8 bases. CDR3 length: 15 residues. Trimming at V came to 0 bases and at J to 5 bases, leaving 5 bases not matched to a gene. CDR1 LGHNA and CDR2 YSLEER come from the germline V gene. The CDR3 protein is CASSQERAGVETQYF. The CDR3, as DNA: TGCGCCAGCAGCCAAGAGCGAGCGGGGGTGGAGACCCAGTACTTC.

The J gene is TRBJ2-7, the V gene TRBV12-3 or TRBV12-4; tentative D call: TRBD2 (6 bases). The germline V and J ends were trimmed by 5 bases and 0 bases, with 20 bases remaining between them. This CDR3 contains 17 residues. The CDR3, as DNA: TGTGCCAGCAGTCCATCCCCTGGGCGGGATCGCTCCTACGAGCAGTACTTC. Amino acid sequence: CASSPSPGRDRSYEQYF.

This chain uses TRBV28 with TRBJ2-2, with a possible D match to TRBD1 (6 bases). Trimming left V 3 bases short and J 4 bases short, with 15 bases between. CDR3 length: 16 amino acids. In germline, CDR1 is MDHEN, CDR2 SYDVKM. DNA for the CDR3: TGTGCCAGCAGTTTGGTACAGGGAACCGGCACCGGGGAGCTGTTTTTT. It yields the protein CASSLVQGTGTGELFF.

The V and J genes are TRBV28 and TRBJ2-1; D might be TRBD2 (5 bases). The V and J ends lost 4 bases and 10 bases respectively, with 11 bases between them. The CDR3 length is 12 residues. CDR1 is MDHEN, CDR2 SYDVKM, per germline. The CDR3 DNA follows: TGTGCCAGCAGTTATACTAGTATCGAGCAGTTCTTC. Translated: CASSYTSIEQFF. Combining the CDR3 with reference TRBV28 and TRBJ2-1 gives the whole variable domain DVKVTQSSRYLVKRTGEKVFLECVQDMDHENMFWYRQDPGLGLRLIYFSYDVKMKEKGDIPEGYSVSREKKERFSLILESASTNQTSMYLCASSYTSIEQFFGPGTRLTVL.

The sample holds many counts of this clonotype. V is TRBV12-3 or TRBV12-4 and J is TRBJ2-7; weak D call: TRBD2 (6 bases). The V end lost 4 bases, the J end lost 5 bases, and 12 bases lay between the germline ends. The length of the CDR3 is 13 residues. The chain's CDR3 is CASSSWGGDEQYF. In DNA, the CDR3 is TGTGCCAGCAGTTCGTGGGGAGGCGACGAGCAGTACTTC.

This clonotype was seen a few times. The chain is built from TRBV5-1 and TRBJ1-2; no clear D gene. The V end lost 4 bases, the J end lost 2 bases, and 9 bases lay between the germline ends. Germline V gene data show CDR1 as SGHRS and CDR2 as YFSETQ. The CDR3 has 13 residues. CDR3 in amino acids: CASSVDGNYGYTF. DNA of the CDR3: TGCGCCAGCAGCGTGGACGGGAACTATGGCTACACCTTC.

This clonotype was counted between two and nine times. The gene calls are TRBV25-1 and TRBJ1-6; TRBD1 might be the D (6 bases). V lost 8 bases and J 4 bases, leaving 6 bases between the germline ends. The CDR3 contains 12 residues. Per germline, CDR1 MGHDK and CDR2 SYGVNS. The CDR3 DNA reads as TGTGCCAGCGGGACATATAATTCACCCCTCCACTTT. This codes for CASGTYNSPLHF.

This clonotype was observed a few times. The chain links TRBV5-4 to TRBJ2-1; D may be TRBD1 (6 bases). Germline-derived CDR1 and CDR2 are SGHNT and YYREEE (reference sequence). The CDR3 sequence is 14 residues long. V gave up 3 bases and J gave up 10 bases, with 17 bases separating them. CDR3 residues: CASSSPVGGREQFF. The CDR3, as DNA: TGTGCCAGCAGCTCCCCTGTAGGGGGTCGAGAGCAGTTCTTC.

This clonotype was recorded once. V usage is TRBV29-1 and J usage is TRBJ1-1; D not certain. V dropped 4 bases and J dropped 0 bases, with 9 bases sitting between them. Germline assignment: CDR1 SQVTM and CDR2 ANQGSEA. The CDR3 spans 13 residues. DNA for the CDR3: TGCAGCGTTGCGGCAGTCCTGAACACTGAAGCTTTCTTT. Translating gives CSVAAVLNTEAFF. The variable domain in full, with the rest retrieved from reference TRBV29-1 and TRBJ1-1, is SAVISQKPSRDICQRGTSLTIQCQVDSQVTMMFWYRQQPGQSLTLIATANQGSEATYESGFVIDKFPISRPNLTFSTLTVSNMSPEDSSIYLCSVAAVLNTEAFFGQGTRLTVV.

This chain uses TRBV3-1 with TRBJ2-6, with D unresolved. V dropped 4 bases and J dropped 0 bases, with 7 bases sitting between them. The CDR3 has 15 amino acids. From germline, CDR1 is LGHDT and CDR2 YNNKEL (reference sequence). The CDR3 region has the DNA TGTGCCAGCAGCCTCAGCCCCTCTGGGGCCAACGTCCTGACTTTC. Its protein is CASSLSPSGANVLTF.

The chain has TRBV5-1 and TRBJ2-7; D gene uncertain. The V end was cut by 0 bases, the J end by 0 bases, with 7 bases between. CDR3 length: 14 amino acids. CDR1 and CDR2 from the germline V gene are SGHRS and YFSETQ. Here the CDR3 reads CASSLAHISYEQYF. The CDR3 coding sequence is TGCGCCAGCAGCTTGGCCCATATCTCCTACGAGCAGTACTTC.

The V gene is TRBV18, the J gene TRBJ2-1, with 9 positions matching TRBD2. Germline CDR1 is KGHSH and CDR2 is LQKENI. With 1 base clipped from V and 8 bases from J, the junction kept 6 bases outside the gene matches. The CDR3 length is 15 residues. DNA for the CDR3: TGTGCCAGCTCACCACGCGGGAGGGCCATCCATGAGCAGTTCTTC. As protein: CASSPRGRAIHEQFF.

There are many counts of this clonotype. V is TRBV4-1 and J is TRBJ2-3; D not certain. The CDR3 loop spans 14 amino acids. Trimming left V 0 bases short and J 2 bases short, with 6 bases between. Germline-derived CDR1 and CDR2 are MGHRA and YSYEKL. CDR3 protein: CASSQDWITDTQYF. CDR3 DNA: TGCGCCAGCAGCCAAGACTGGATCACAGATACGCAGTATTTT.

Ten or more counts support this clonotype. The chain couples TRBV24-1 to TRBJ2-3; D ambiguous. The V gene's germline CDR1 is KGHDR and CDR2 SFDVKD. V was clipped by 0 bases and J by 10 bases, with 22 bases between them. The CDR3 length is 17 residues. CDR3 in amino acids: CATSDLGETGTLAAQYF. CDR3 bases: TGTGCCACCAGTGATTTGGGCGAGACTGGAACCCTTGCCGCGCAGTATTTT.

This clonotype has more than one count but fewer than ten. The chain links TRBV6-1 to TRBJ2-3; 11 nucleotides align to TRBD2. The CDR3 has 16 residues. In germline, CDR1 is MNHNS, CDR2 SASEGT. The V gene end was trimmed by 6 bases and the J gene end by 6 bases; junction bases not matched to a gene: 11. The CDR3 DNA reads TGTGCCAGCAGGAGACTAGCGGGGACACGCGCGGATACGCAGTATTTT. Protein: CASRRLAGTRADTQYF.